The present T cell receptor beta chain was sequenced within a study of cytomegalovirus exposure and HLA in healthy donors. Study details: Inside one of the first data releases sat 75 million to 100 million unique TCRs taken from HLA-typed donors.

Both 60 Vbeta primers and 13 Jbeta primers went into the PCR. The protocol was immunoSEQ multiplex PCR, while the TCRdb copy is restricted to in-frame clones and leaves out a portion. The sample has about 120,000 clones, more than 65% seen once. Trimming at V came to 3 bases and at J to 3 bases, leaving 6 bases not matched to a gene. This CDR3 contains 15 residues. From germline, CDR1 is LNHDA and CDR2 SQIVND (reference sequence). This receptor was obtained from a woman aged 25 to 45 in good health and CMV-seronegative. What was sequenced was PBMCs. The chain employs TRBV19 and TRBJ2-7, with 9 bases that match TRBD2. CDR3 DNA sequence: TGTGCCAGTAGTATTGGCGGGAGGGGCCGCTACGAGCAGTACTTC. Translated: CASSIGGRGRYEQYF.